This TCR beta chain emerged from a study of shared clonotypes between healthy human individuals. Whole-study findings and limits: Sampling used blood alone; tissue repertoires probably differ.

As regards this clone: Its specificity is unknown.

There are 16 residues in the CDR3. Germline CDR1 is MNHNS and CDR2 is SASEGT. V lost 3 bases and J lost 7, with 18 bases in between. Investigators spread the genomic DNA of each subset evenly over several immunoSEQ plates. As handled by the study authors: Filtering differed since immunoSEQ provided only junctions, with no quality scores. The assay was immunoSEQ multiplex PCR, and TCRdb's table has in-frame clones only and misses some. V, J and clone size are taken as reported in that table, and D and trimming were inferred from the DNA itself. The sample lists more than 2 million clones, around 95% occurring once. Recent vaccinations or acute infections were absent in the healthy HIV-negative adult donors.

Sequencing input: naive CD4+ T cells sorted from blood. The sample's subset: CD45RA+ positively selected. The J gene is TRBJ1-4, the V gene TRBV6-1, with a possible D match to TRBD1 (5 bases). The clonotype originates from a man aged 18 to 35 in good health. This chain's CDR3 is CASSETPRGVGEKLFF. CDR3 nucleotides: TGTGCCAGCAGTGAGACCCCCCGGGGGGTGGGTGAAAAACTGTTTTTT.